What follows are 22 T cell receptor delta chains derived from one specimen sequenced in a study of Vδ1+ human thymocytes. Notes on the study in general: Thymic TRG and TRD repertoires appeared highly polyclonal.

Extracted RNA was reverse transcribed into cDNA. Multiplex PCR used pooled V-gene forward primers and a constant-region reverse primer to amplify CDR3s. TCRdb re-called the multiplex PCR reads with CATT. The table has some 54,000 delta-chain clones, less than 20% seen once; the top ten hold under 0.55%. These receptors have no identified antigens. The specimen was Vdelta1+ gamma-delta thymocytes from the thymus. Described subset: FACS-sorted CD3+ TCRalphabeta- TCRVdelta1+ TCRVdelta2- thymocytes. The receptors come from a boy in the first two years of life who had congenital heart surgery.

V is TRDV1 and J is TRDJ1; 9 nucleotides line up with TRDD3. The CDR3 spans 18 residues. With V trimmed by 0 bases and J by 2 bases, 10 bases remained unmatched. Germline loops: CDR1 TSWWSYY, CDR2 QGS. The CDR3 DNA reads TGTGCTCTTGGGGAACTTACTGTACTGGGGGACCTGACCGATAAACTCATCTTT. Translation: CALGELTVLGDLTDKLIF.

This clone was counted only a few times. This rearrangement joins TRDV1 to TRDJ1; 8 bases agree with TRDD3. This CDR3 is 20 amino acids long. The germline CDR1 and CDR2 sequences are TSWWSYY and QGS. J gave up 0 bases and V 4 bases, and 19 bases lay outside the gene matches. In DNA form, the CDR3 reads TGTGCTCTTGGGGGACGCCCCCCTAGGCTGGGGGACTTGTACACCGATAAACTCATCTTT. Translated: CALGGRPPRLGDLYTDKLIF.

This clone turned up a few times. The chain uses TRDV2 and TRDJ1, with 12 bases lining up with TRDD3. Germline trimming cut 0 bases from V and 3 bases from J; bases unmatched to any gene: 25. From germline, CDR1 is GEAIGNYY and CDR2 EKD. This CDR3 has 23 amino acids. The CDR3 is CACDTVLSSFLGDTRGVPDKLIF. DNA for the CDR3: TGTGCCTGTGACACCGTCCTATCCTCATTTCTGGGGGATACGCGTGGCGTTCCCGATAAACTCATCTTT.

This clone was seen a few times. The J gene is TRDJ1, the V gene TRDV1; 13 nucleotides match TRDD3. The junction had 10 bases not matched to a gene; V was cut back by 0 bases and J by 0 bases. CDR3 length: 20 amino acids. Germline CDR1 TSWWSYY, CDR2 QGS. DNA of the CDR3: TGTGCTCTTGGGGAACTACCTCACCAACTGGGGGATACGCACACCGATAAACTCATCTTT. Encoded protein: CALGELPHQLGDTHTDKLIF.

The gene calls are TRDV1 and TRDJ1, with D maybe TRDD3 (5 bases). The germline CDR1 and CDR2 sequences are TSWWSYY and QGS. Trimming took off 6 bases at V and 5 bases at J, with 28 bases between the two ends. This CDR3 is 18 amino acids long. This chain's CDR3 is CALGPEGRRRLPGDKLIF. CDR3 DNA: TGTGCTCTTGGACCAGAGGGTCGAAGGCGACTACCTGGGGATAAACTCATCTTT.

The chain links TRDV1 to TRDJ1; 9 bases agree with TRDD2. The V and J ends lost 4 bases and 5 bases, in that order; junction bases with no gene match: 17. Germline-derived CDR1 and CDR2 are TSWWSYY and QGS. The length of the CDR3 is 18 residues. CDR3 DNA sequence: TGTGCTCTTGGGGCCGCCTTCCTACGATCCCTGGGGGGTGATAAACTCATCTTT. Protein sequence: CALGAAFLRSLGGDKLIF.

This clone was counted only a few times. The rearrangement joins TRDV1 to TRDJ1; D ambiguous. V was shortened by 1 base and J by 2 bases, with 32 bases between the two germline ends. Per germline, CDR1 TSWWSYY and CDR2 QGS. The CDR3 spans 22 residues. The CDR3 sequence: CALGEPRLRGHYALRLTDKLIF. As DNA, the CDR3 is TGTGCTCTTGGGGAACCCCGCTTGAGGGGCCATTACGCACTGAGATTGACCGATAAACTCATCTTT.

This clone has more than one count but fewer than ten. The chain recombines TRDV1 with TRDJ1, with a tentative D call TRDD2 (9 bases). The V gene's germline CDR1 is TSWWSYY and CDR2 QGS. The V end was cut by 1 base, the J end by 0 bases, with 36 bases between. The CDR3 length is 24 residues. The CDR3 here is CALGEPLPTVGREGYAQYTDKLIF. Here the CDR3 DNA reads TGTGCTCTTGGGGAACCCCTTCCTACGGTCGGTAGGGAGGGATACGCCCAGTACACCGATAAACTCATCTTT.

The chain is built from TRDV1 and TRDJ1; D possibly corresponds to TRDD3 (5 bases). The CDR3 length is 17 residues. The germline CDR1 and CDR2 sequences are TSWWSYY and QGS. The ends were cut back, 5 bases at V and 3 bases at J, with 22 bases in the middle. CDR3 DNA sequence: TGTGCTCTTGGGCGTGTGTCCGGGGGCCCTATGTCCGATAAACTCATCTTT. Translating it yields CALGRVSGGPMSDKLIF.

This clone was found a few times. This rearrangement joins TRDV1 to TRDJ1, with 8 bases lining up with TRDD3. The CDR3 spans 17 residues. V was clipped by 3 bases and J by 0 bases; unmatched bases: 9. From germline, CDR1 is TSWWSYY and CDR2 QGS. The CDR3 spells CALGEFYWGAYTDKLIF. CDR3 nucleotides: TGTGCTCTTGGGGAGTTTTACTGGGGGGCTTACACCGATAAACTCATCTTT.

This clone was detected a few times. The rearrangement links TRDV1 to TRDJ1; either TRDD2 or TRDD3 may supply D (6 bases each). Deletions cut 5 bases from V and 0 bases from J, with 28 bases between. CDR3 length equals 20 residues. Germline V CDR1 and CDR2: TSWWSYY, QGS. The DNA for the CDR3 is TGTGCTCTTGGGTCCCCCTCCTACGGGGGTGGGGATCGGAACACCGATAAACTCATCTTT. Its translation: CALGSPSYGGGDRNTDKLIF.

The chain links TRDV1 to TRDJ1; TRDD2 or TRDD3 may be the D gene (6 bases each). This CDR3 is built from 19 residues. With 4 bases removed from V and 4 bases from J, the gap between germline ends came to 28 bases. The V gene's germline CDR1 is TSWWSYY and CDR2 QGS. In nucleotides, the CDR3 is TGTGCTCTTGGGGGGCCTTCCCACGGTTGGTTGGGGGTTGTCGATAAACTCATCTTT. This sequence encodes CALGGPSHGWLGVVDKLIF.

This clone was seen only a few times. The V call is TRDV1, the J call TRDJ1, with 10 bases lining up with TRDD3. The germline gives CDR1 TSWWSYY, CDR2 QGS. V lost 0 bases to trimming and J lost 1 base; unmatched junction nucleotides: 17. This CDR3 comprises 21 residues. The CDR3 region is CALGELKTGGSCLQRTDKLIF. CDR3 bases: TGTGCTCTTGGGGAACTTAAGACTGGGGGATCCTGCCTCCAACGCACCGATAAACTCATCTTT.

The V gene is TRDV1, the J gene TRDJ1; 11 bases are shared with TRDD3. The CDR3 has 20 residues. With V trimmed by 1 base and J by 0 bases, 13 bases remained unmatched. CDR1 is TSWWSYY and CDR2 is QGS in the germline V gene. The DNA for the CDR3 is TGTGCTCTTGGGGAACAACTCTGGGGGATACTCGGTTCGTACACCGATAAACTCATCTTT. This translates into CALGEQLWGILGSYTDKLIF.

This chain connects TRDV1 to TRDJ1; possibly TRDD3 for D (6 bases). The CDR3 is made up of 15 amino acids. Germline V gives CDR1 TSWWSYY, CDR2 QGS. V was clipped by 9 bases and J by 1 base, with 18 bases between them. CDR3 in amino acids: CALHYVLGGTDKLIF. Here the CDR3 DNA reads TGTGCTCTCCACTACGTACTGGGCGGCACCGATAAACTCATCTTT.

The rearrangement links TRDV1 to TRDJ1; possibly TRDD3 for D (6 bases). CDR1 is TSWWSYY and CDR2 is QGS in the germline V gene. This CDR3 contains 17 residues. Trimming stripped 2 bases from V and 7 bases from J, with 23 bases between. CDR3 region: CALGEASPRGLGGKLIF. CDR3 coding DNA: TGTGCTCTTGGGGAAGCTTCCCCACGGGGACTGGGAGGTAAACTCATCTTT.

The chain has TRDV3 and TRDJ1; D possibly corresponds to TRDD3 (8 bases). CDR1 and CDR2 from the germline V gene are TVYSNPD and GDNSRS (reference sequence). V was pared by 1 base and J by 0 bases, with 39 bases between. The CDR3 is 23 amino acids. The CDR3 coding sequence is TGTGCCTTTACCCATTCCTACGGCGGGCTACTGGGGGTCCAGGGGGAGTACACCGATAAACTCATCTTT. Translated: CAFTHSYGGLLGVQGEYTDKLIF. Looking up the rest from reference TRDV3 and TRDJ1 gives the full variable domain: CDKVTQSSPDQTVASGSEVVLLCTYDTVYSNPDLFWYRIRPDYSFQFVFYGDNSRSEGADFTQGRFSVKHILTQKAFHLVISPVRTEDSATYYCAFTHSYGGLLGVQGEYTDKLIFGKGTRVTVEP.

This clone was seen only a few times. This may be a read error: a much more frequent sequence differs by one nucleotide. The chain combines TRDV2 with TRDJ1, with 12 bases that match TRDD3. Germline assignment: CDR1 GEAIGNYY and CDR2 EKD. V lost 9 bases to trimming and J lost 0 bases; unmatched junction nucleotides: 13. The CDR3 consists of 17 residues. The CDR3 nucleotides read TGTGCCCGTGTATCGTACTGGGGGATACTCTACACCGATAAACTCATCTTT. Encoded protein: CARVSYWGILYTDKLIF.

This clone has just a few counts. The J gene is TRDJ1, the V gene TRDV1; 10 positions agree with TRDD3. With V trimmed by 0 bases and J by 7 bases, 23 bases remained unmatched. This CDR3 is built from 21 residues. Germline CDR1 TSWWSYY, CDR2 QGS. The CDR3 loop reads CALGELGSFLGDRASGGKLIF. CDR3 bases: TGTGCTCTTGGGGAACTAGGTTCCTTTCTGGGGGATAGGGCCTCGGGCGGTAAACTCATCTTT.

This clone was counted only a few times. The chain uses TRDV1 and TRDJ1; 9 bases match TRDD3. The V gene's germline CDR1 is TSWWSYY and CDR2 QGS. The junction had 21 bases not matched to a gene; V was cut back by 4 bases and J by 0 bases. The CDR3 is 21 amino acids. As DNA, the CDR3 is TGTGCTCTTGGGGGGTTCCTACCGATCTACGGGGGGATACCTTACACCGATAAACTCATCTTT. Translated, it gives CALGGFLPIYGGIPYTDKLIF.

This clone was counted between two and nine times. The chain has TRDV1 and TRDJ1; tentatively, D is TRDD3 (10 bases). Germline V gene lookup returns CDR1 TSWWSYY and CDR2 QGS. The CDR3 contains 20 residues. V was cut by 3 bases and J by 8 bases, with 34 bases left in between. The CDR3 DNA sequence: TGTGCTCTTGGGGAGCCCACCTTCCTACCCGGTACTGGGGGATGTAACAAACTCATCTTT. Translated: CALGEPTFLPGTGGCNKLIF.

This clone was counted at least ten times. The chain combines TRDV2 with TRDJ1, with D possibly being TRDD3 (5 bases). The V and J ends lost 1 base and 8 bases respectively, with 19 bases between them. The CDR3 consists of 15 residues. Germline V CDR1 and CDR2: GEAIGNYY, EKD. DNA for the CDR3: TGTGCCTGTGACACGTTGTGGGGACTACCGTTAAAACTCATCTTT. Its protein is CACDTLWGLPLKLIF.